In this sample, the clone carrying this T cell receptor beta chain turned up a few times. TCRdb used MiXCR to reprocess the PCR reads, holding one entry per CDR3 protein. The profile shows approximately 550,000 distinct CDR3 sequences, about a fifth of them singletons. These data belong to a study of molecular identifiers for immune sequencing clone quantification. Per germline, CDR1 PRHDT and CDR2 FYEKMQ (reference sequence). This CDR3 region has 16 residues. The ends lost 0 bases at V and 8 bases at J; junction bases unmatched: 6. The chain has TRBV13 and TRBJ2-7, with 14 positions matching TRBD2. The sample comprised naive CD8+ T cells from blood, with Jurkat cell RNA spiked in. The subset here: FACS-sorted CD8+CD4-CCR7+CD45RA+ naive T cells. The source is a human donor in good health. Some libraries in this study had Jurkat cell RNA spiked in. In DNA form, the CDR3 reads TGTGCCAGCAGCTTAGGAGCGGGACTAGCGGGAGTTAAGCAGTACTTC. Translating gives CASSLGAGLAGVKQYF.